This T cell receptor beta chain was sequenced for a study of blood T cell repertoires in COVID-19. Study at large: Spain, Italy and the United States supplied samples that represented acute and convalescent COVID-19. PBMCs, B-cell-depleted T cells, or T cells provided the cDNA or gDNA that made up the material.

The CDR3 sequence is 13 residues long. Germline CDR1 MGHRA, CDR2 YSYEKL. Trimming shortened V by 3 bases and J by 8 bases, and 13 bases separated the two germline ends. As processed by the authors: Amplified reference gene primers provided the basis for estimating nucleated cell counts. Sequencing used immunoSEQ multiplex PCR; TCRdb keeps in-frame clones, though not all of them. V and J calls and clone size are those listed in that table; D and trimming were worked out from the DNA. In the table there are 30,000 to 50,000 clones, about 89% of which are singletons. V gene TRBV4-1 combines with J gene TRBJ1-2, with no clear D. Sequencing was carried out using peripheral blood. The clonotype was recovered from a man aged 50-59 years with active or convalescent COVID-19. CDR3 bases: TGCGCCAGCAGCCAGACTACCGTTGGGGGCTACACCTTC. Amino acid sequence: CASSQTTVGGYTF.